The present entry profiles one T cell receptor beta chain with its context. It has no known antigen specificity. No much larger clone exists at a distance of one base, and base qualities are not known. The library came from 5' RACE. Sequenced using an Illumina HiSeq 2500. A second roughly 6 to 12 cycle PCR used a sample-barcoded 5' primer and a J-beta primer mix. Each TCR beta cDNA molecule received a unique molecular identifier from a template-switch 5' adaptor carrying 12 random nucleotides. At least 2.5 million CDR3-containing paired-end reads were obtained from each sample. The Mint cDNA synthesis kit, primed by a TRBC-specific oligonucleotide, was used to synthesize first-strand cDNA from all RNA. After uracil-DNA glycosylase treatment, a first 18-cycle PCR used universal primers M1SS and BC2_uni_R on all cDNA. Per the source publication's procedure: For normalization, 1 million high-quality reads were randomly selected from each sample, with every read carrying a distinct molecular identifier. Instead of being binned into consensus sequences, reads with shared molecular identifiers were discarded. MiTCR, run with a Q25 quality threshold and the strictest error-elimination algorithm, handled CDR3 identification, clonotype clustering and error correction. Lower-bound total TCR beta diversity was estimated with a nonparametric unseen species model using Euler transformation. TCRdb applied fastp at Q25 and MiXCR to the public reads, then kept only in-frame beta chains. Every distinct CDR3 protein forms one entry, paired with its most common genes and DNA. Clone size and V and J calls follow TCRdb, not the original study. The sample records about 650,000 distinct CDR3 sequences, approximately 52% of which are singletons. The top ten clonotypes cover approximately 12% of the sample.

This sample stems from a study of blood T cells in healthy people across ages (dated by TCRdb to the mid-2010s). The study in broad terms: In model experiments, template switching captured about one uniquely barcoded TCR beta cDNA molecule for every two T cells. Four age groups were formed from the donors: young (average 16 years), middle-aged (approximately 39), aged (roughly 56) and long-lived (roughly 88). To avoid experimental bias, donors of different ages were spread randomly across the sequencing lanes. The study analyzed two additional independent replicas of 1 million unique cDNA reads from the same blood draw for two donors, one aged 18 to 29 and one aged 80 or older. Using deep sequencing normalized with unique cDNA molecular identifiers, the study measured how TCR beta repertoire diversity changes with age. Results the study describes overall, beyond this receptor: Since profiling was done on bulk unsorted PBMCs, naive and antigen-experienced compartments could not be conclusively compared. Observed TCR beta diversity correlated strongly with the percentage of naive T cells measured by flow cytometry. As age increased, observed TCR beta diversity per million T cells dropped in a roughly linear way, and a significant reduction was already evident by age about 40. Estimates of total diversity based on one million sequenced T cells were considered lower bounds and underestimates. The long-lived group showed more naive CD4+ T cells, fewer expanded clones and increased TCR diversity than the aged group, suggesting age selection. Because the CMV infection status of the donors was unknown, age-related changes in expanded clonotypes may potentially have been confounded.

The 39 donors, aged about 6 to 95 years, were systemically healthy Caucasian individuals from Russia. Each donor gave roughly 11 milliliters of peripheral blood, drawn into EDTA-treated Vacutainer tubes. Ficoll-Paque density-gradient centrifugation was used to isolate PBMCs, with at least 7 million obtained per sample. Total RNA, at least 5 micrograms per sample, was extracted from PBMCs with Trizol reagent. For every donor, flow cytometry on a PBMC aliquot measured the percentage of naive CD45RAhigh/CD27high T cells. CDR1 and CDR2 (ENHRY, SYGVKD) derive from the germline V gene. V gives up 10 bases and J gives up 7 bases, and the segment between their germline ends measures 20 bases. From cysteine to phenylalanine, the CDR3 is 15 amino acids long. CDR3 DNA only is kept here, 45 bases in frame from base 1.

The chain uses TRBV10-3 and TRBJ1-6; TRBD1 is a possible D gene, resting on 6 matching bases. Sample: blood. This clonotype was sampled from a woman over 75 in good health. The CDR3 reads as follows: CANKGDGTSNSPLHF. The nucleotide sequence reads as follows: TGTGCCAATAAGGGGGACGGGACCTCCAATTCACCCCTCCACTTT.